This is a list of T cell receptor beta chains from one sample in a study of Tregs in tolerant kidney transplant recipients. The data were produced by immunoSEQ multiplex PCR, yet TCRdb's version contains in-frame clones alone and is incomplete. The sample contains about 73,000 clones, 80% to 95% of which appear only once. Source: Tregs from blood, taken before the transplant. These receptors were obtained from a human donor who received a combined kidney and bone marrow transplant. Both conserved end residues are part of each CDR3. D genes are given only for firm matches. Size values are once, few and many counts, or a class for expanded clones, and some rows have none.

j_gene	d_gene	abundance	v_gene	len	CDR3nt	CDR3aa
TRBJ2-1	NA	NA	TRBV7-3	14	TGTGCCAGCAGCACCTTCTTAGGGGACAATGAGCAGTTCTTC	CASSTFLGDNEQFF
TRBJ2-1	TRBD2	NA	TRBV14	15	TGTGCCAGCAGCCGCGGACTAGCGAGGACAGTAGAGCAGTTCTTC	CASSRGLARTVEQFF
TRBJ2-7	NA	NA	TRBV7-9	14	TGTGCCAGCAGCTTAGTCGAGGGGCCCTACGAGCAGTACTTC	CASSLVEGPYEQYF
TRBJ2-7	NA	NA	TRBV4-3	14	TGCGCCAGCAGCCAAGGACAGGACCCCTACGAGCAGTACTTC	CASSQGQDPYEQYF
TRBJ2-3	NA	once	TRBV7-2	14	TGTGCCAGCAGCCTCGATGACGCAGGGGATACGCAGTATTTT	CASSLDDAGDTQYF
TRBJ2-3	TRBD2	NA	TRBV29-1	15	TGCAGCGTTGTATCTAGCGGGAGGTCGGCAGATACGCAGTATTTT	CSVVSSGRSADTQYF
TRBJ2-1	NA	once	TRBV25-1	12	TGTGCCAGCAGTGAAGAATGGAATGAGCAGTTCTTC	CASSEEWNEQFF
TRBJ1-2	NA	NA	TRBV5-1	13	TGCGCCAGCAGCTTGTATGGGGGGAGCGGCTACACCTTC	CASSLYGGSGYTF
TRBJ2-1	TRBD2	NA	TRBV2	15	TGTGCCAGCAGGACAAGCGGGAGTAGGTACAATGAGCAGTTCTTC	CASRTSGSRYNEQFF
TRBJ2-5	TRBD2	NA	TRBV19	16	TGTGCCAGTAGTATAGGGAGGTTGGACGGGAGGGAGACCCAGTACTTC	CASSIGRLDGRETQYF
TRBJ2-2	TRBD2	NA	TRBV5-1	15	TGCGCCAGCAGCTTCTCTAGCGGGAGTTTCGGGGAGCTGTTTTTT	CASSFSSGSFGELFF
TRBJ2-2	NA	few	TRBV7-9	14	TGTGCCAGCAGCTTTGGTATGGGGGTCGGGGAGCTGTTTTTT	CASSFGMGVGELFF
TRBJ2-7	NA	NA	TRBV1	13	TGCACCAGCCCCCAACGCCGGAATCACGAGCAGTACTTC	CTSPQRRNHEQYF
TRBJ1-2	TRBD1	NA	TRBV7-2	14	TGTGCCAGCAGCTGGGACAGGGGGGGCTATGGCTACACCTTC	CASSWDRGGYGYTF
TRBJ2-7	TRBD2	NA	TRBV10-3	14	TGTGCCATCAGTGACCCACTAGCGACCTACGAGCAGTACTTC	CAISDPLATYEQYF
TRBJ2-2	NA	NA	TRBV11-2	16	TGTGCCAGCAGCTCCCTGGAGAGGGGACGGACCGGGGAGCTGTTTTTT	CASSSLERGRTGELFF
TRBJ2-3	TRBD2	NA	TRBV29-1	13	TGCAGCGAACGTAGCGGGAGCACAGATACGCAGTATTTT	CSERSGSTDTQYF
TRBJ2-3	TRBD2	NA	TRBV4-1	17	TGCGCCAGCAGCACCTCAGCTAGCGGGAGTTGGACAGATACGCAGTATTTT	CASSTSASGSWTDTQYF
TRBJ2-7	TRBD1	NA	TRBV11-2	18	TGTGCCAGCAGCCCCATTAACAGGGGGCGAATGAGGTCCTACGAGCAGTACTTC	CASSPINRGRMRSYEQYF